This T cell receptor (beta chain) was captured by sequencing in a study of immune cell composition in non-small cell lung cancer (dated 2017 in TCRdb). In terms of the full investigation: Histologic subtype, mostly lung adenocarcinoma or squamous cell carcinoma, was determined with H&E together with p63, CK5, Napsin A and TTF-1 immunohistochemistry. TCR-beta sequencing (Adaptive Biotechnologies) was performed on a few dozen paired NSCLC tumour and non-adjacent lung specimens plus 26 tumour-only specimens. Supplementary cohort #1 consisted of 9 to 11 lung adenocarcinoma cases with paired tumour/lung TCR-beta sequencing and with TIL populations generated to assess tumour reactivity. A few tumour specimens that had TCR-beta data belonged to rare histological subtypes and were left out of the subtype comparisons.

The count of this clone is one. No cognate antigen has been identified for it. There are no base qualities to consult, and no much larger clone falls within one base. From frozen aliquots of unsorted single-cell suspensions, genomic DNA was isolated using the QIAamp DNA kit. Surgically resected non-small cell lung cancer tissue was used for the tumour samples. Tissues were received within 2 hours of resection and were immediately processed into single-cell suspensions. Tissue was mechanically dissociated and enzymatically digested with DNase I, collagenase I and hyaluronidase for approximately 31 minutes at 37 °C, then filtered and RBC-lysed. A two-step multiplex PCR amplified TCR-beta CDR3 regions from genomic DNA, and the second step of the PCR added Illumina-compatible adaptors. TCR-beta immunosequencing was carried out on an Illumina platform through the commercial immunoSEQ service. The authors' analysis ran thus. Repertoires were described by productive clonality and by Top 10 Clones, which is the percentage of T-cell templates coming from the ten most frequent sequences. Values of productive clonality ranged from 0 to 1, with a monoclonal population indicated by a value of 1. Tumour-associated clones, identified using log10 scatter plots, were defined as sequences that made up at least 0.1% of tumour T-cell templates and were not found in the matched non-adjacent lung. Two-group comparisons used Student's t-tests, stages used ANOVA, and relationships used linear regression, analysed in GraphPad Prism7 and R. Drawn from immuneACCESS, this table holds only the in-frame rearrangements with V and J called that TCRdb kept. Clones are partly lost; checked studies trace under half to an unresolved V gene and leave the rest unexplained. V, J and clone size are taken as reported in that table, and D and trimming were inferred from the DNA itself. In all, the sample holds 4,900 or so clones, and around 80% of those were seen once. The ten largest clones take up under 25% of the sample.

On the study overall, not on this receptor specifically: Smoking pack-years did not significantly correlate with tumour TCR-beta clonality. Nearly half of NSCLC cases had tumour-associated clones >0.5%, found in about 36% of adenocarcinomas compared with 60% to 80% of squamous carcinomas. In approximately 10 adenocarcinoma cases, a strong correlation was found between maximal tumour-associated clone frequency and TIL tumour reactivity, whereas no such correlation was found between overall clonality and TIL tumour reactivity. Significantly higher Top 10 clone scores and productive clonality were observed in lung squamous cell carcinoma than in lung adenocarcinoma tumours. Only about 9 cases were included in the reactivity cohort, and sequence sharing between tumour-reactive clones and the dominant in vivo tumour-associated clones was not shown.

The CDR3 spans 15 residues, from the cysteine through the phenylalanine. CDR3 DNA is the only sequence kept; it has 45 bases, read in frame from the first base. Sequences SGHDT (CDR1) and YYEEEE (CDR2) are obtained from the germline V gene. V trim: 2 bases; J trim: 1 base; unmatched bases: 5. The sample consisted of lung tumor tissue. The V and J segments used are TRBV5-6 and TRBJ1-2; 7 central bases correspond to TRBD1. The clonotype comes from a human donor with non-small cell lung cancer. CDR3 region: CASSFNRGFNYGYTF. Read as DNA, the sequence is TGTGCCAGCAGCTTCAACAGGGGATTTAACTATGGCTACACCTTC.